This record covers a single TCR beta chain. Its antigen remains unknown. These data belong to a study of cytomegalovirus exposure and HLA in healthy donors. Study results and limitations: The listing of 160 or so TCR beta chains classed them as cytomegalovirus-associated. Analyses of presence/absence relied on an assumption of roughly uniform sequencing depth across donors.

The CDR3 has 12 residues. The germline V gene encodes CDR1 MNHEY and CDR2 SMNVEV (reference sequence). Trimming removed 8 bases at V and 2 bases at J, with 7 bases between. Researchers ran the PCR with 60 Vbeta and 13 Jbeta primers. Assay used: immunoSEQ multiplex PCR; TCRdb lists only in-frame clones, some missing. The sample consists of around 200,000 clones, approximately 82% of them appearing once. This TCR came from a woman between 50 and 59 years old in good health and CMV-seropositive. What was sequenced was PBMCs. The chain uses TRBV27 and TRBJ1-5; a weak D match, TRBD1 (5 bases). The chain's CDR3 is CASGGGNQPQHF. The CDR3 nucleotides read TGTGCCAGCGGGGGGGGCAATCAGCCCCAGCATTTT.